The 20 T cell receptor beta chains listed next were all sequenced from one sample in a study of CD8 T cells in ankylosing spondylitis. MiXCR, applied by TCRdb to the 5' RACE reads, yields one record per CDR3 protein. The repertoire holds around 490,000 distinct CDR3 sequences, with about 5% as singletons. General study findings and limits: Blood of patients with ankylosing spondylitis appeared to be characterized by a TCR beta motif of fewer than 10 highly homologous variants.

No antigens are known for them. Sequenced material: blood, either unsorted or a sorted T cell fraction (not recorded which). The source of these receptors is a male donor with ankylosing spondylitis.

The chain uses TRBV6-6 and TRBJ2-4; 9 bases are a match to TRBD2. Trimming at V came to 11 bases and at J to 6 bases, leaving 5 bases not matched to a gene. Germline-derived CDR1 and CDR2 are MNHNY and SVGAGI (reference sequence). This CDR3 has 12 amino acids. Here the CDR3 reads CAGSSGINIQYF. CDR3 bases: TGTGCCGGGTCTAGCGGGATAAACATTCAGTACTTC.

This clonotype was counted many times. V is TRBV10-3 and J is TRBJ2-5, with D possibly matching TRBD1 (6 bases). Germline V gene data show CDR1 as ENHRY and CDR2 as SYGVKD. Trimming cost V 3 bases and J 0 bases, with 11 bases left between them. The CDR3 sequence is 15 residues long. This CDR3 reads CAISDRTGNQETQYF. CDR3 DNA: TGTGCCATCAGTGATAGAACAGGGAACCAAGAGACCCAGTACTTC.

This clonotype was recorded at least ten times. The chain has TRBV29-1 and TRBJ2-7, with D possibly being TRBD1 (6 bases). This CDR3 region has 13 residues. The germline gives CDR1 SQVTM, CDR2 ANQGSEA. Trimming removed 7 bases from V and 3 bases from J, with 16 bases in between. This CDR3 reads CSAGSQGSYEQYF. In DNA form, the CDR3 reads TGCAGCGCTGGGTCCCAGGGGAGCTACGAGCAGTACTTC.

A word on this clonotype: A single base separates this from a much larger clone, so it may be a read error. This chain joins TRBV28 and TRBJ2-1; 7 bases align to TRBD2. Germline V gene lookup returns CDR1 MDHEN and CDR2 SYDVKM. The CDR3 contains 18 residues. In DNA, the CDR3 is TGTACCAGCAGTTTGGCCAAATGGGGGGAGGGCCAGTCCAATGAGCAGTTCTTC. Amino acid sequence: CTSSLAKWGEGQSNEQFF.

This clonotype was counted ten times or more. The V and J genes are TRBV5-1 and TRBJ1-2; no firm D call. Trimming stripped 0 bases from V and 10 bases from J, with 10 bases between. From germline, CDR1 is SGHRS and CDR2 YFSETQ. The CDR3 consists of 12 residues. CDR3: CASSLGLGDYTF. The DNA for the CDR3 is TGCGCCAGCAGCTTGGGCCTGGGCGACTACACCTTC.

This clonotype was counted at least ten times. This rearrangement joins TRBV24-1 to TRBJ2-1; 8 bases are a match to TRBD2. The V gene's germline CDR1 is KGHDR and CDR2 SFDVKD. This CDR3 comprises 16 residues. J gave up 7 bases and V 4 bases, and 11 bases lay outside the gene matches. DNA for the CDR3: TGTGCCACCAGTGACTCTACTAGCGGCCCGTGGAATGAGCAGTTCTTC. Its protein product is CATSDSTSGPWNEQFF.

This clonotype appeared many times. The V call is TRBV4-1, the J call TRBJ2-1, with TRBD2 identical over 10 bases. CDR1 and CDR2 from the germline V gene are MGHRA and YSYEKL. With V trimmed by 2 bases and J by 9 bases, 4 bases remained unmatched. This CDR3 contains 14 residues. The CDR3 spells CASSQPRLAGEQFF. In nucleotides, the CDR3 is TGCGCCAGCAGCCAACCCCGACTAGCGGGTGAGCAGTTCTTC.

Many counts were recorded for this clonotype. V and J are TRBV11-2 and TRBJ2-1; possible D gene TRBD2, 5 bases. This CDR3 comprises 15 residues. Trimming left V 5 bases short and J 2 bases short, with 13 bases between. Germline lookup yields CDR1 SGHAT and CDR2 FQNNGV. Here the CDR3 DNA reads TGTGCCAGCAGCCTTTTTGACTACGCCTACAATGAGCAGTTCTTC. Translated: CASSLFDYAYNEQFF.

This clonotype was seen at least ten times. The chain joins TRBV5-1 to TRBJ1-2; 9 nucleotides agree with TRBD1. Germline CDR1 and CDR2: SGHRS and YFSETQ. The V gene end was trimmed by 4 bases and the J gene end by 4 bases; junction bases not matched to a gene: 5. CDR3 length: 14 amino acids. The CDR3 reads CASSTGQGSYGYTF. CDR3 DNA sequence: TGCGCCAGCAGCACCGGACAGGGGAGCTATGGCTACACCTTC. The whole variable domain, filled in from reference TRBV5-1 and TRBJ1-2, reads KAGVTQTPRYLIKTRGQQVTLSCSPISGHRSVSWYQQTPGQGLQFLFEYFSETQRNKGNFPGRFSGRQFSNSRSEMNVSTLELGDSALYLCASSTGQGSYGYTFGSGTRLTVV.

Ten or more counts support this clonotype. The chain joins TRBV9 to TRBJ1-3; D ambiguous. This CDR3 is built from 14 residues. The V and J ends lost 2 bases and 3 bases respectively, with 9 bases between them. Germline V CDR1 and CDR2: SGDLS, YYNGEE. The CDR3, as DNA: TGTGCCAGCAGCGTGTCCGGGAATGGAAACACCATATATTTT. It yields the protein CASSVSGNGNTIYF. Full variable domain (outside the CDR3, taken from reference TRBV9 and TRBJ1-3): DSGVTQTPKHLITATGQRVTLRCSPRSGDLSVYWYQQSLDQGLQFLIQYYNGEERAKGNILERFSAQQFPDLHSELNLSSLELGDSALYFCASSVSGNGNTIYFGEGSWLTVV.

The rearrangement uses TRBV10-3 and TRBJ2-3; 10 bases are a match to TRBD1. V lost 5 bases and J lost 3; bases outside the gene matches: 5. Germline V CDR1 and CDR2: ENHRY, SYGVKD. CDR3 length equals 15 residues. CDR3 loop: CAISSPGQGTDTQYF. In DNA form, the CDR3 reads TGTGCCATCAGTAGCCCGGGACAGGGGACAGATACGCAGTATTTT.

The rearrangement links TRBV7-6 to TRBJ2-2; 9 nucleotides align to TRBD2. Per the germline V gene, CDR1 is SGHVS and CDR2 is FNYEAQ. The CDR3 contains 18 residues. The ends lost 4 bases at V and 3 bases at J; junction bases unmatched: 12. CDR3 sequence: CASSWREGGYGYTGELFF. CDR3 coding DNA: TGTGCCAGCAGCTGGCGGGAGGGCGGTTACGGGTACACCGGGGAGCTGTTTTTT.

This clonotype was detected ten times or more. V usage is TRBV12-3 or TRBV12-4 and J usage is TRBJ2-3; 7 bases match TRBD1. CDR3 length: 15 residues. The trim removed 2 bases at V and 4 bases at J, leaving 6 bases unmatched. The CDR3 DNA is TGTGCCAGCAGTTTAACCATACAGGGGTCAGATACGCAGTATTTT. Amino acids: CASSLTIQGSDTQYF.

There are many counts of this clonotype. CDR3 protein: CASSSWGSSYNEQFF. In DNA form, the CDR3 reads TGTGCCAGCAGTTCCTGGGGTAGCTCCTACAATGAGCAGTTCTTC. The chain carries TRBV6-2 or TRBV6-3 and TRBJ2-1; D not certain. V shed 4 bases and J shed 0 bases, with 10 bases lying between them. Germline V gives CDR1 MNHEY, CDR2 SVGEGT. The CDR3 length is 15 residues.

The sample holds many counts of this clonotype. The chain combines TRBV10-3 with TRBJ1-6; D is unclear. Trimming pared 8 bases from V and 8 bases from J, leaving 7 bases between. The CDR3 totals 11 residues. The germline V gene encodes CDR1 ENHRY and CDR2 SYGVKD. This chain's CDR3 is CAIGDHSPLHF. CDR3 coding DNA: TGTGCCATCGGAGATCATTCACCCCTCCACTTT.

This clonotype was detected only a few times. This sequence joins TRBV11-2 and TRBJ2-2; 10 bases map to TRBD1. The CDR3 is 16 residues long. The germline V gene encodes CDR1 SGHAT and CDR2 FQNNGV. V was pared by 4 bases and J by 1 base, with 3 bases of the junction left unmatched. This chain's CDR3 is CASSWTGGLNTGELFF. For the CDR3, the DNA is TGTGCCAGCAGCTGGACAGGGGGGTTGAACACCGGGGAGCTGTTTTTT.

This clonotype was seen many times. V and J are TRBV18 and TRBJ2-4; 9 nucleotides line up with TRBD1. The germline gives CDR1 KGHSH, CDR2 LQKENI. J gave up 5 bases and V 3 bases, and 8 bases lay outside the gene matches. This CDR3 contains 16 residues. CDR3 DNA: TGTGCCAGCTCACCCCCCGGGACAGGGTTGGAAAACATTCAGTACTTC. It codes for CASSPPGTGLENIQYF.

Only a few counts were recorded for this clonotype. The rearrangement links TRBV10-2 to TRBJ2-1, with 7 bases identical to TRBD1. Germline V gives CDR1 WSHSY, CDR2 SAAADI. CDR3 length: 14 residues. The V gene end was trimmed by 7 bases and the J gene end by 1 base; junction bases not matched to a gene: 4. In DNA, the CDR3 is TGCGCCAGCACCACGGACAGGTCCTACAATGAGCAGTTCTTC. Its translation: CASTTDRSYNEQFF.

The chain links TRBV3-1 to TRBJ2-7, with 13 nucleotides matching TRBD2. Losses at the gene ends were 4 bases for V and 6 bases for J; bases not matched to a gene: 3. Germline-derived CDR1 and CDR2 are LGHDT and YNNKEL (reference sequence). CDR3 length: 14 residues. In DNA, the CDR3 is TGTGCCAGCAGCCTACTAGCGGGGGGGAGCGAGCAGTACTTC. It is translated as CASSLLAGGSEQYF.

This clonotype has a count of ten or more. V and J are TRBV12-3 or TRBV12-4 and TRBJ1-2; no clear D. The CDR3 extends over 15 amino acids. Trimming shortened V by 0 bases and J by 7 bases, and 15 bases separated the two germline ends. This CDR3 is CASSLAVGQVGGYTF. The CDR3 DNA sequence: TGTGCCAGCAGTTTAGCTGTGGGCCAGGTTGGTGGCTACACCTTC.